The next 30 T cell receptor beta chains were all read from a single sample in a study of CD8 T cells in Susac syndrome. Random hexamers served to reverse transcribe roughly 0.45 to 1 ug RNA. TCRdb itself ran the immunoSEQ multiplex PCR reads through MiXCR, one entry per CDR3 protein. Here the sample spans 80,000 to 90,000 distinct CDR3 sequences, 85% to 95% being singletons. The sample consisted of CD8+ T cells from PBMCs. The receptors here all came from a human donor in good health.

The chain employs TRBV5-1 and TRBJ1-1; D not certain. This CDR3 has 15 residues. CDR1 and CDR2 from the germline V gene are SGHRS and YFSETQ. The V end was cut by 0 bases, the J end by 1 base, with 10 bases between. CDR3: CASSLVYVGNTEAFF. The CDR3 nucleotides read TGCGCCAGCAGCTTGGTATATGTAGGGAACACTGAAGCTTTCTTT.

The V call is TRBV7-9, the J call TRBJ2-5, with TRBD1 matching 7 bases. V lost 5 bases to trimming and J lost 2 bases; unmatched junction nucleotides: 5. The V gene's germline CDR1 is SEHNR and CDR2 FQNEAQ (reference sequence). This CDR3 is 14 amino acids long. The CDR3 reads CASSTRDRQETQYF. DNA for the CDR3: TGTGCCAGCAGCACCCGGGACAGACAAGAGACCCAGTACTTC.

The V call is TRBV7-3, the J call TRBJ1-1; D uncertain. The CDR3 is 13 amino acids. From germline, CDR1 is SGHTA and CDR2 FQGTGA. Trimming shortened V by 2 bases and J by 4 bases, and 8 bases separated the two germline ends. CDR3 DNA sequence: TGTGCCAGCAGCTTATCCGGTTCCACTGAAGCTTTCTTT. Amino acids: CASSLSGSTEAFF.

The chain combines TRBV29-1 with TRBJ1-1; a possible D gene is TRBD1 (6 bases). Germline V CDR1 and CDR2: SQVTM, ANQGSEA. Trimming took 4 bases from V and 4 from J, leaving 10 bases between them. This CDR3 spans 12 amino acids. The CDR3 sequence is CSVGTGITEAFF. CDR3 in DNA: TGCAGCGTTGGAACAGGGATCACTGAAGCTTTCTTT.

Written as DNA, the CDR3 is TGTGCCAGCAGCGTAGTGGACGGGGAGCTGTTTTTT. It encodes CASSVVDGELFF. The V gene is TRBV9, the J gene TRBJ2-2; the D is unclear. Trimming removed 0 bases at V and 7 bases at J, with 4 bases between. Germline lookup yields CDR1 SGDLS and CDR2 YYNGEE. CDR3 length equals 12 residues.

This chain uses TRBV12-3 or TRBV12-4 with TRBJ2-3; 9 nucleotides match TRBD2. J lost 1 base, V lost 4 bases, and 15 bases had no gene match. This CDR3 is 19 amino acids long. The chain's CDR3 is CASSSSGVAGALGTDTQYF. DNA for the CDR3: TGTGCCAGCAGTTCCTCGGGAGTAGCGGGGGCCCTAGGCACAGATACGCAGTATTTT.

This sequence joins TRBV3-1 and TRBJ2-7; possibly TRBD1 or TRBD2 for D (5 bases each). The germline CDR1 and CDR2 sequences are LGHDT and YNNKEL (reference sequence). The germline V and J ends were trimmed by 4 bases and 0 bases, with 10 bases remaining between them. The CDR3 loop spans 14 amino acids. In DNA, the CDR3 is TGTGCCAGCAGCCCCTCGGGACCCTCCTACGAGCAGTACTTC. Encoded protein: CASSPSGPSYEQYF.

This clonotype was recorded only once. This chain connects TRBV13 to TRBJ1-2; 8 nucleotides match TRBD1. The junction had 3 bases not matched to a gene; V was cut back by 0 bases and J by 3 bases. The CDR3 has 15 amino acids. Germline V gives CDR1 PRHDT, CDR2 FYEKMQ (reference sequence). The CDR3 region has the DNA TGTGCCAGCAGCTTAGGCGGGGGACAGGACTATGGCTACACCTTC. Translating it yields CASSLGGGQDYGYTF.

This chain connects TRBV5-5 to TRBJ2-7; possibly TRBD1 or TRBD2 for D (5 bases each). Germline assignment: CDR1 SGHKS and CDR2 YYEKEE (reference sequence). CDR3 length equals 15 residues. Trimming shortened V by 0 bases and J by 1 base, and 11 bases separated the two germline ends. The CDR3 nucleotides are TGTGCCAGCAGCTTGGTCCGGGACGGATCCTACGAGCAGTACTTC. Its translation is CASSLVRDGSYEQYF.

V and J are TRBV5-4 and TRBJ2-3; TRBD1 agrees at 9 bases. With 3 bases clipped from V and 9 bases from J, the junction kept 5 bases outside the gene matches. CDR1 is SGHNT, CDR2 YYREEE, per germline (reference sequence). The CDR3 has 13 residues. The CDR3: CASSYLDRGTQYF. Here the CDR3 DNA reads TGTGCCAGCAGCTACTTGGACAGGGGCACGCAGTATTTT. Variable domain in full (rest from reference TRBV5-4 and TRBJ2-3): ETGVTQSPTHLIKTRGQQVTLRCSSQSGHNTVSWYQQALGQGPQFIFQYYREEENGRGNFPPRFSGLQFPNYSSELNVNALELDDSALYLCASSYLDRGTQYFGPGTRLTVL.

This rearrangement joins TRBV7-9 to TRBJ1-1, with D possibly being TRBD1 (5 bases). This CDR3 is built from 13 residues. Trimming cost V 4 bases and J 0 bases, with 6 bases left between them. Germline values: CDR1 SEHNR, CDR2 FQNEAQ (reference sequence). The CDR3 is CASSWGMNTEAFF. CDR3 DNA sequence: TGTGCCAGCAGCTGGGGGATGAACACTGAAGCTTTCTTT.

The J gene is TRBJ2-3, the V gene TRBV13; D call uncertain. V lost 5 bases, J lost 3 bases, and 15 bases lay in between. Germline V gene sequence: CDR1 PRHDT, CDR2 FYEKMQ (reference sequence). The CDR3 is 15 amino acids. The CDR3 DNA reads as TGTGCCAGCAGCCCTCCGGTGTCTAGGACAGATACGCAGTATTTT. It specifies CASSPPVSRTDTQYF.

In DNA form, the CDR3 reads TGTGCCAGCAGCCCGTTGTTTGGGCTAGGGTCCAATCAGCCCCAGCATTTT. Its translation is CASSPLFGLGSNQPQHF. V usage is TRBV12-3 or TRBV12-4 and J usage is TRBJ1-5; D is undetermined. The germline V and J ends were trimmed by 6 bases and 3 bases, with 21 bases remaining between them. The CDR3 is made up of 17 amino acids.

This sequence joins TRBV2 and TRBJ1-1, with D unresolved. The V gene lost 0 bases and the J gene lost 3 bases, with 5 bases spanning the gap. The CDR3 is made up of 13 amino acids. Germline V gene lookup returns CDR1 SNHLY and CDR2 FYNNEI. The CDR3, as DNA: TGTGCCAGCAGTGAAGCCGGGTACACTGAAGCTTTCTTT. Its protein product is CASSEAGYTEAFF.

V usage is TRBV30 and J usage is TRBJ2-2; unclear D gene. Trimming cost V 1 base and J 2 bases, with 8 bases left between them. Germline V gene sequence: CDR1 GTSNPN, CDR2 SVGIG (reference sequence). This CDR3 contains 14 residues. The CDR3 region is CAWSAPRNTGELFF. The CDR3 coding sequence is TGTGCCTGGAGTGCCCCAAGAAACACCGGGGAGCTGTTTTTT.

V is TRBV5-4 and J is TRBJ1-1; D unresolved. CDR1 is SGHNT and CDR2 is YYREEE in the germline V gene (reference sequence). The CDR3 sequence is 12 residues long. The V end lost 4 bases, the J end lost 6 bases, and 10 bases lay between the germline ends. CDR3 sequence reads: CASSAGESEAFF. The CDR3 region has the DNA TGTGCCAGCAGCGCCGGGGAATCTGAAGCTTTCTTT.

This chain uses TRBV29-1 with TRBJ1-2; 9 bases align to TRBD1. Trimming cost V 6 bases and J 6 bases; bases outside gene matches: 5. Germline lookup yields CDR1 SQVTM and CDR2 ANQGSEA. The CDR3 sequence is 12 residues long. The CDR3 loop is CSVLGQGNGYTF. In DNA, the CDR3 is TGCAGCGTATTGGGACAGGGAAATGGCTACACCTTC.

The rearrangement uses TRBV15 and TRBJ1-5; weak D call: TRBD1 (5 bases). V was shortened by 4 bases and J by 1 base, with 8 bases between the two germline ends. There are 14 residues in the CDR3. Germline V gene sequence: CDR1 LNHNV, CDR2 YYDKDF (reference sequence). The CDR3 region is CATSTGGSNQPQHF. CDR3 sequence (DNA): TGTGCCACCAGCACGGGGGGAAGCAATCAGCCCCAGCATTTT. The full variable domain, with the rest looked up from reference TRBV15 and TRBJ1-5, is DAMVIQNPRYQVTQFGKPVTLSCSQTLNHNVMYWYQQKSSQAPKLLFHYYDKDFNNEADTPDNFQSRRPNTSFCFLDIRSPGLGDTAMYLCATSTGGSNQPQHFGDGTRLSIL.

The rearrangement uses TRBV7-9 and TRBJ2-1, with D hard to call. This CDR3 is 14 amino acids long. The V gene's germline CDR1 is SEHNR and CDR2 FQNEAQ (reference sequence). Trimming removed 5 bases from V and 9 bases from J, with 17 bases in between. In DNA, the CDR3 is TGTGCCAGCAGCCTGGCGGTCCCGGACGGTGAGCAGTTCTTC. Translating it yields CASSLAVPDGEQFF.

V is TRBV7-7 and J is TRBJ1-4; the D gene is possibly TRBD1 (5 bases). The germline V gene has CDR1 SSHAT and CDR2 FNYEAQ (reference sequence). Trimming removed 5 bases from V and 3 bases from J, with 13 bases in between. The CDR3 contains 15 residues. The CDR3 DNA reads TGTGCCAGCAGCCCCGGTGGAGGGGCTAATGAAAAACTGTTTTTT. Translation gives CASSPGGGANEKLFF.

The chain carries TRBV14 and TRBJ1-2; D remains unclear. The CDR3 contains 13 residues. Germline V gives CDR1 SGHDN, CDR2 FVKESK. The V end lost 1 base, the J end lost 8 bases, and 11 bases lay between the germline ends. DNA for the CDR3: TGTGCCAGCAGCCAAGGGACGGCGCGAGGCTACACCTTC. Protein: CASSQGTARGYTF.

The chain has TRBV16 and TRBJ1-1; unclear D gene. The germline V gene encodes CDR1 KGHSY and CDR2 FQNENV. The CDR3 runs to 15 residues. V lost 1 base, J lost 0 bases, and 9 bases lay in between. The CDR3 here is CASSQLPAMNTEAFF. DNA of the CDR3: TGTGCCAGCAGCCAATTACCGGCCATGAACACTGAAGCTTTCTTT.

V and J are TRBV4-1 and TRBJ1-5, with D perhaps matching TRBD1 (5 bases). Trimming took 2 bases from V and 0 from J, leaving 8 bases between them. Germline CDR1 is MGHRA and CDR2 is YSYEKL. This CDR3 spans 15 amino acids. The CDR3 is CASSQRGVSNQPQHF. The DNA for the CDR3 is TGCGCCAGCAGCCAACGGGGGGTTAGCAATCAGCCCCAGCATTTT.

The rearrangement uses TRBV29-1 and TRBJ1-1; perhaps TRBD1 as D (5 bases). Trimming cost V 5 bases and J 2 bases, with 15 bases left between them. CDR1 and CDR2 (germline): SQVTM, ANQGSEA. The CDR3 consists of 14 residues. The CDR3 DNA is TGCAGCGTTCGACCCCTGACAGATAACACTGAAGCTTTCTTT. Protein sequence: CSVRPLTDNTEAFF.

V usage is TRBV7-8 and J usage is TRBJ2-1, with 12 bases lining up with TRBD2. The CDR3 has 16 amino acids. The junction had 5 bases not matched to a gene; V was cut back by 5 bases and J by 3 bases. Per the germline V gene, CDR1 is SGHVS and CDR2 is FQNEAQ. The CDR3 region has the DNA TGTGCCAGCAGCCCCCGACTAGCGGGGGTCTACAATGAGCAGTTCTTC. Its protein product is CASSPRLAGVYNEQFF.

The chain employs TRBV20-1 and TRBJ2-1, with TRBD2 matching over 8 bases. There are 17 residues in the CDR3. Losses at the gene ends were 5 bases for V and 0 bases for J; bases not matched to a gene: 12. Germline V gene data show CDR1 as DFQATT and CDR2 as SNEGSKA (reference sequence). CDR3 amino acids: CSAPPLAGLSSYNEQFF. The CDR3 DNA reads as TGCAGTGCTCCCCCGCTAGCGGGCCTAAGCTCCTACAATGAGCAGTTCTTC.

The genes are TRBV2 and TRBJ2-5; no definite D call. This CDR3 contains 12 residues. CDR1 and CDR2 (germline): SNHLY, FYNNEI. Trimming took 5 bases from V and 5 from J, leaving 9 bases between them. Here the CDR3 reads CASSPYTETQYF. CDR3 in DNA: TGTGCCAGCAGTCCCTACACGGAGACCCAGTACTTC.

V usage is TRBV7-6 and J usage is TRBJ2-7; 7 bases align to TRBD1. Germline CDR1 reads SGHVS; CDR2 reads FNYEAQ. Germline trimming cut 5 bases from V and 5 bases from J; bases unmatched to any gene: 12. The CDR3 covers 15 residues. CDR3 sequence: CASSPTGRLIDEQYF. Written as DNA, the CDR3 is TGTGCCAGCAGCCCGACAGGGCGCCTAATCGACGAGCAGTACTTC.

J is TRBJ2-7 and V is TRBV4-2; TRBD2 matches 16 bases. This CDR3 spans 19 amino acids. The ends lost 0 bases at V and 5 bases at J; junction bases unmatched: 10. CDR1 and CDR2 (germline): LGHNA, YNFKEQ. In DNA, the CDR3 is TGTGCCAGCAGCCAAGATGGAGAGGGACTAGCGGGGGGGCCTAACGAGCAGTACTTC. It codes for CASSQDGEGLAGGPNEQYF.

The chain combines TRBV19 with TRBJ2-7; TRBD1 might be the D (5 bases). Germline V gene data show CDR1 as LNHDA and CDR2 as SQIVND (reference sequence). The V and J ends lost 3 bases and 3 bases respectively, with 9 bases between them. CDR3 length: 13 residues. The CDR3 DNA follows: TGTGCCAGTAGTATCGGCAGGGACTACGAGCAGTACTTC. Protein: CASSIGRDYEQYF.